These 25 T cell receptor beta chains originate from one sample sequenced in a study of OX40 agonist ivuxolimab in advanced cancers. Data came from immunoSEQ multiplex PCR; TCRdb stores just in-frame clones and leaves some out. This table has about 58,000 clones, roughly nine tenths appearing once. The material was CD4+ or CD8+ T cells sorted from blood, obtained in a trial of the OX40 agonist ivuxolimab. The receptors shown here come from an adult with an advanced solid tumor such as melanoma, head and neck, liver or kidney cancer.

The V call is TRBV20-1, the J call TRBJ1-2; D is uncertain. Germline V gene lookup returns CDR1 DFQATT and CDR2 SNEGSKA (reference sequence). This CDR3 has 11 amino acids. V shed 4 bases and J shed 8 bases, with 11 bases lying between them. DNA of the CDR3: TGCAGTGCTACAGGCTTGGGCGGCTACACCTTC. Protein: CSATGLGGYTF.

V is TRBV6-5 and J is TRBJ1-2; unclear D gene. Trimming left V 2 bases short and J 6 bases short, with 10 bases between. The CDR3 totals 13 residues. From germline, CDR1 is MNHEY and CDR2 SVGAGI. CDR3 DNA: TGTGCCAGCAGTTACGGATTGCAGAATGGCTACACCTTC. This sequence encodes CASSYGLQNGYTF.

This chain joins TRBV23-1 and TRBJ1-1; D gene ambiguous. TRBV23-1 is an open reading frame whose function is uncertain. Trimming removed 8 bases at V and 6 bases at J, with 25 bases between. This CDR3 is built from 16 residues. The CDR3, as DNA: TGCGCCAGCGGAACACGACCCGGACCCAACCTCCCTGAAGCTTTCTTT. Amino acids: CASGTRPGPNLPEAFF.

The chain recombines TRBV5-8 with TRBJ2-7, with TRBD2 identical over 7 bases. CDR1 is SGHTS and CDR2 is YDEGEE in the germline V gene. The CDR3 runs 15 residues. The J segment lost 0 bases and the V segment lost 4 bases, leaving 7 bases of the junction unmatched. The CDR3 loop reads CASSPLASSSYEQYF. In DNA form, the CDR3 reads TGTGCCAGCAGCCCACTAGCGTCGTCCTCCTACGAGCAGTACTTC.

V usage is TRBV12-5 and J usage is TRBJ1-2; no firm D call. CDR3 length equals 14 residues. The germline V gene has CDR1 LGHNT and CDR2 FRNRAP. The V end lost 1 base, the J end lost 4 bases, and 10 bases lay between the germline ends. In nucleotides, the CDR3 is TGTGCTAGTGGTTTGGGAGGGCCAGGCTATGGCTACACCTTC. It codes for CASGLGGPGYGYTF.

The chain employs TRBV27 and TRBJ2-3; either TRBD1 or TRBD2 may supply D (5 bases each). The germline gives CDR1 MNHEY, CDR2 SMNVEV (reference sequence). With 6 bases removed from V and 4 bases from J, the gap between germline ends came to 14 bases. The CDR3 spans 14 residues. The CDR3: CASRSIGTPDTQYF. The CDR3, as DNA: TGTGCCAGCAGATCCATCGGGACCCCAGATACGCAGTATTTT.

The chain uses TRBV9 and TRBJ2-1, with 8 positions matching TRBD2. CDR1 SGDLS and CDR2 YYNGEE come from the germline V gene. Trimming at V came to 4 bases and at J to 6 bases, leaving 9 bases not matched to a gene. The CDR3 contains 15 residues. CDR3 nucleotides: TGTGCCAGCAGCCCCATACCACGGGAGGGCAATGAGCAGTTCTTC. This sequence encodes CASSPIPREGNEQFF.

This chain links TRBV5-1 with TRBJ2-7; 11 bases map to TRBD1. The ends lost 4 bases at V and 3 bases at J; junction bases unmatched: 3. The CDR3 sequence is 14 residues long. Per the germline V gene, CDR1 is SGHRS and CDR2 is YFSETQ. The CDR3 is CASSRGTGGYEQYF. The CDR3 region has the DNA TGCGCCAGCAGCCGAGGGACAGGGGGCTACGAGCAGTACTTC.

Points on this clone: This specimen includes other DNA sequences encoding the same CDR3. The chain joins TRBV2 to TRBJ2-7, with D hard to call. V was clipped by 3 bases and J by 3 bases, with 3 bases between them. Germline V gene lookup returns CDR1 SNHLY and CDR2 FYNNEI. This CDR3 has 11 amino acids. The CDR3 loop is CASSEGYEQYF. CDR3 DNA: TGTGCCAGCAGTGAGGGCTACGAGCAGTACTTC.

The rearrangement links TRBV4-1 to TRBJ2-6, with D possibly being TRBD2 (5 bases). Looked up from germline, CDR1 is MGHRA and CDR2 is YSYEKL. The CDR3 consists of 19 residues. The ends were cut back, 4 bases at V and 0 bases at J, with 19 bases in the middle. CDR3 in amino acids: CASSRPHGSESSGANVLTF. The CDR3 region has the DNA TGCGCCAGCAGCCGCCCCCACGGTAGCGAAAGCTCTGGGGCCAACGTCCTGACTTTC.

The chain joins TRBV19 to TRBJ2-3; no reliable D call. The CDR3 sequence is 14 residues long. Germline V gives CDR1 LNHDA, CDR2 SQIVND (reference sequence). V dropped 2 bases and J dropped 4 bases, with 10 bases sitting between them. CDR3 nucleotide sequence: TGTGCCAGTAGTATACTGGGCTTATCAGATACGCAGTATTTT. It translates to CASSILGLSDTQYF.

This chain uses TRBV27 with TRBJ1-1; a possible D gene is TRBD1 (6 bases). V lost 5 bases and J lost 4, with 8 bases in between. The CDR3 runs 12 residues. CDR1 MNHEY and CDR2 SMNVEV come from the germline V gene (reference sequence). The CDR3 nucleotides are TGTGCCAGCAGTGTAGGGGGCACTGAAGCTTTCTTT. It is translated as CASSVGGTEAFF.

This chain connects TRBV14 to TRBJ1-2, with a tentative D call TRBD1 (5 bases). This CDR3 is built from 17 residues. Trimming took off 2 bases at V and 1 base at J, with 17 bases between the two ends. Germline values: CDR1 SGHDN, CDR2 FVKESK. CDR3 amino acids: CASSQRRPGARNYGYTF. CDR3 DNA sequence: TGTGCCAGCAGCCAAAGGAGGCCCGGGGCCCGTAACTATGGCTACACCTTC.

The chain links TRBV13 to TRBJ2-7; D gene ambiguous. Germline lookup yields CDR1 PRHDT and CDR2 FYEKMQ (reference sequence). The CDR3 runs 13 residues. The V end lost 7 bases, the J end lost 4 bases, and 14 bases lay between the germline ends. CDR3 in amino acids: CASTGEGGYEQYF. The CDR3 nucleotides read TGTGCCAGCACCGGTGAAGGTGGATACGAGCAGTACTTC.

The chain uses TRBV21-1 and TRBJ2-5; TRBD2, the table's D call, was not compared with the DNA. TRBV21-1 is termed a pseudogene. The CDR3 spans 15 residues. CDR3 residues: CASNRDRLAAKTQYF. In nucleotides, the CDR3 is TGTGCCAGCAATAGGGATCGGCTAGCGGCCAAGACCCAGTACTTC.

The chain carries TRBV19 and TRBJ2-1; TRBD1 matches 9 bases. V was pared by 10 bases and J by 6 bases, with 4 bases of the junction left unmatched. The CDR3 totals 12 residues. The V gene's germline CDR1 is LNHDA and CDR2 SQIVND (reference sequence). The CDR3 sequence is CATRTGVNEQFF. The CDR3 nucleotides are TGTGCCACCAGGACAGGGGTCAATGAGCAGTTCTTC.

This chain uses TRBV7-3 with TRBJ2-5; D gene unclear. V was shortened by 2 bases and J by 5 bases, with 15 bases between the two germline ends. This CDR3 is 15 amino acids long. Germline CDR1 is SGHTA and CDR2 is FQGTGA. The CDR3: CASSLDSNTEETQYF. In nucleotides, the CDR3 is TGTGCCAGCAGCTTAGACTCTAATACTGAGGAGACCCAGTACTTC. The full variable domain, in which reference TRBV7-3 and TRBJ2-5 provide the parts outside the CDR3, is GAGVSQTPSNKVTEKGKYVELRCDPISGHTALYWYRQSLGQGPEFLIYFQGTGAADDSGLPNDRFFAVRPEGSVSTLKIQRTERGDSAVYLCASSLDSNTEETQYFGPGTRLLVL.

V usage is TRBV28 and J usage is TRBJ1-1, with TRBD1 as a possible D gene (5 bases). This CDR3 contains 14 residues. Germline V CDR1 and CDR2: MDHEN, SYDVKM. The V and J ends lost 2 bases and 7 bases respectively, with 14 bases between them. The CDR3 here is CASSLRGPRIEAFF. CDR3 coding DNA: TGTGCCAGCAGTTTACGGGGACCGCGGATTGAAGCTTTCTTT.

This chain connects TRBV21-1 to TRBJ2-1; TRBD2 is the table's D call, not checked against the DNA. TRBV21-1 is designated a pseudogene. The CDR3 covers 15 residues. The CDR3 here is CASRTSGSSYNEQFF. CDR3 coding DNA: TGTGCCAGCAGGACTAGCGGAAGCTCCTACAATGAGCAGTTCTTC.

The rearrangement links TRBV9 to TRBJ2-3; 8 bases map to TRBD1. With V trimmed by 3 bases and J by 4 bases, 4 bases remained unmatched. CDR1 and CDR2 (germline): SGDLS, YYNGEE. The CDR3 is made up of 14 amino acids. CDR3 sequence (DNA): TGTGCCAGCAGCGCGACAGGGGCAGCAGATACGCAGTATTTT. Amino acid sequence: CASSATGAADTQYF.

The chain has TRBV28 and TRBJ2-1; no firm D call. Germline V lookup: CDR1 MDHEN, CDR2 SYDVKM. The V end was cut by 6 bases, the J end by 8 bases, with 14 bases between. There are 13 residues in the CDR3. CDR3 amino acids: CASSPGVGHEQFF. CDR3 DNA sequence: TGTGCCAGCAGCCCTGGGGTGGGCCATGAGCAGTTCTTC. The full variable domain, completed using reference TRBV28 and TRBJ2-1, is DVKVTQSSRYLVKRTGEKVFLECVQDMDHENMFWYRQDPGLGLRLIYFSYDVKMKEKGDIPEGYSVSREKKERFSLILESASTNQTSMYLCASSPGVGHEQFFGPGTRLTVL.

The table lists this clone with a count of one. The CDR3 protein is CASSRGLSYEQYV. CDR3 in DNA: TGTGCCAGCAGCCGGGGACTGTCCTACGAGCAGTACGTC. This chain uses TRBV7-2 with TRBJ2-7, with a possible D match to TRBD2 (6 bases). In germline, CDR1 is SGHTA, CDR2 FQGNSA. V was clipped by 5 bases and J by 1 base, with 9 bases between them. CDR3 size: 13 residues.

The gene calls are TRBV6-5 and TRBJ1-5; 8 nucleotides align to TRBD1. Germline CDR1 MNHEY, CDR2 SVGAGI. V lost 4 bases to trimming and J lost 4 bases; unmatched junction nucleotides: 3. CDR3 length: 14 residues. CDR3 in amino acids: CASSFRQGNQPQHF. The CDR3 region has the DNA TGTGCCAGCAGTTTCCGACAGGGGAATCAGCCCCAGCATTTT.

The V call is TRBV7-9, the J call TRBJ1-1; D remains ambiguous. Between the trimmed V and J ends, which lost 3 bases and 10 bases, there was a span of 21 bases. Germline assignment: CDR1 SEHNR and CDR2 FQNEAQ (reference sequence). CDR3 length: 15 amino acids. The CDR3, as DNA: TGTGCCAGCAGCTTTAAAGACGGAAGAGGAGTTAGAGCTTTCTTT. Translated: CASSFKDGRGVRAFF.

The chain combines TRBV2 with TRBJ2-1; D might be TRBD2 (5 bases). Trimming shortened V by 7 bases and J by 0 bases, and 10 bases separated the two germline ends. Germline assignment: CDR1 SNHLY and CDR2 FYNNEI. The CDR3 runs 14 residues. CDR3 DNA sequence: TGTGCCAGCACGAGCGGTAGCTCCTACAATGAGCAGTTCTTC. It encodes CASTSGSSYNEQFF. Full variable domain (rest looked up from reference TRBV2 and TRBJ2-1): EPEVTQTPSHQVTQMGQEVILRCVPISNHLYFYWYRQILGQKVEFLVSFYNNEISEKSEIFDDQFSVERPDGSNFTLKIRSTKLEDSAMYFCASTSGSSYNEQFFGPGTRLTVL.